These 26 T cell receptor beta chains share one sample of origin, sequenced in a study of OX40 agonist ivuxolimab in advanced cancers. The data were produced by immunoSEQ multiplex PCR, yet TCRdb's version contains in-frame clones alone and is incomplete. The table records roughly 41,000 clones, 60% to 80% of them present only once. Sequenced material: CD4+ or CD8+ T cells sorted from blood, taken in a trial of the OX40 agonist ivuxolimab. The receptor source for this set is an adult with an advanced solid tumor such as melanoma, head and neck, liver or kidney cancer.

The chain combines TRBV11-2 with TRBJ2-5; 7 nucleotides match TRBD1. The CDR3 is made up of 12 amino acids. Germline loops: CDR1 SGHAT, CDR2 FQNNGV. Unmatched junction bases numbered 2, after V lost 5 bases and J lost 5 bases. The CDR3 DNA sequence: TGTGCCAGCAGCGCAGGGGGTGAGACCCAGTACTTC. This codes for CASSAGGETQYF.

The rearrangement links TRBV28 to TRBJ2-7; tentative D call: TRBD2 (6 bases). The V end lost 7 bases, the J end lost 3 bases, and 19 bases lay between the germline ends. The CDR3 contains 15 residues. Germline V gene data show CDR1 as MDHEN and CDR2 as SYDVKM. The CDR3 protein is CASNQRGGGSYEQYF. In nucleotides, the CDR3 is TGTGCCAGCAACCAAAGGGGAGGCGGTAGCTACGAGCAGTACTTC.

The chain is built from TRBV7-8 and TRBJ2-5, with 8 bases lining up with TRBD1. Per the germline V gene, CDR1 is SGHVS and CDR2 is FQNEAQ. The V segment lost 5 bases and the J segment 5 bases; nucleotides outside the gene matches: 7. The CDR3 has 14 residues. CDR3 amino acids: CASSGRQGRETQYF. The CDR3, as DNA: TGTGCCAGCAGCGGGCGACAGGGGCGCGAGACCCAGTACTTC.

The CDR3 region is CASSLAGTSGNYNEQFF. The CDR3 DNA follows: TGTGCCAGCAGCTTAGCGGGGACTAGCGGGAACTACAATGAGCAGTTCTTC. This chain joins TRBV7-2 and TRBJ2-1; 13 nucleotides agree with TRBD2. Trimming at V came to 0 bases and at J to 3 bases, leaving 2 bases not matched to a gene. This CDR3 comprises 17 residues. Germline lookup yields CDR1 SGHTA and CDR2 FQGNSA.

CDR3 region: CASSPQSVETQYF. The DNA for the CDR3 is TGTGCCAGCAGCCCTCAGTCAGTGGAGACCCAGTACTTC. The chain combines TRBV7-2 with TRBJ2-5; D gene uncertain. There are 13 residues in the CDR3. Looked up from germline, CDR1 is SGHTA and CDR2 is FQGNSA. The germline V and J ends were trimmed by 5 bases and 5 bases, with 12 bases remaining between them.

This clone was seen only once. V usage is TRBV27 and J usage is TRBJ1-1; D is unresolved. The length of the CDR3 is 13 residues. The germline gives CDR1 MNHEY, CDR2 SMNVEV (reference sequence). Trimming cost V 5 bases and J 1 base, with 8 bases left between them. CDR3 region: CASSHYANTEAFF. Written as DNA, the CDR3 is TGTGCCAGCAGTCATTACGCGAACACTGAAGCTTTCTTT.

This clone was counted only a few times. This chain uses TRBV5-6 with TRBJ1-1; weak D call: TRBD1 (6 bases). Trimming cost V 4 bases and J 10 bases, with 20 bases left between them. There are 14 residues in the CDR3. Germline CDR1 SGHDT, CDR2 YYEEEE. CDR3 residues: CASSGGALQLVAFF. CDR3 coding DNA: TGTGCCAGCAGCGGGGGGGCGCTTCAACTGGTAGCTTTCTTT.

By its share, this clone is medium-sized. The genes are TRBV7-3 and TRBJ2-7; 8 nucleotides align to TRBD2. Germline assignment: CDR1 SGHTA and CDR2 FQGTGA. The CDR3 is 17 residues long. The V gene end was trimmed by 0 bases and the J gene end by 3 bases; junction bases not matched to a gene: 10. DNA for the CDR3: TGTGCCAGCAGCTTAACGTGGACTAGCAGATTCATCTACGAGCAGTACTTC. Translated, it gives CASSLTWTSRFIYEQYF.

This clone was seen more than once but under ten times. CDR3: CASSLPEGNEQFF. CDR3 coding DNA: TGTGCCAGCAGCTTGCCGGAGGGCAATGAGCAGTTCTTC. The chain employs TRBV5-4 and TRBJ2-1; D is perhaps TRBD2 (6 bases). CDR1 and CDR2 (germline): SGHNT, YYREEE (reference sequence). CDR3 length: 13 residues. Trimming left V 1 base short and J 6 bases short, with 8 bases between. Combining the CDR3 with reference TRBV5-4 and TRBJ2-1 gives the whole variable domain ETGVTQSPTHLIKTRGQQVTLRCSSQSGHNTVSWYQQALGQGPQFIFQYYREEENGRGNFPPRFSGLQFPNYSSELNVNALELDDSALYLCASSLPEGNEQFFGPGTRLTVL.

This clone showed up just a few times. The CDR3 DNA is TGTGCCAGCAGTGAATCGGTGTACAATGAGCAGTTCTTC. Its translation: CASSESVYNEQFF. The chain has TRBV2 and TRBJ2-1; D not resolved. Trimming shortened V by 2 bases and J by 4 bases, and 6 bases separated the two germline ends. Germline assignment: CDR1 SNHLY and CDR2 FYNNEI. CDR3 length: 13 amino acids.

The table lists this clone with a few counts. V and J are TRBV7-9 and TRBJ1-1, with D unresolved. The V end was cut by 5 bases, the J end by 1 base, with 14 bases between. In germline, CDR1 is SEHNR, CDR2 FQNEAQ (reference sequence). The CDR3 is 15 residues long. CDR3 amino acids: CASSPGGQTNTEAFF. DNA of the CDR3: TGTGCCAGCAGCCCCGGTGGTCAGACGAACACTGAAGCTTTCTTT.

The chain uses TRBV10-3 and TRBJ1-2, with 9 bases lining up with TRBD1. The CDR3 loop spans 16 amino acids. From germline, CDR1 is ENHRY and CDR2 SYGVKD. The V gene end was trimmed by 0 bases and the J gene end by 7 bases; junction bases not matched to a gene: 9. This CDR3 reads CAISESNRQGGIGYTF. DNA for the CDR3: TGTGCCATCAGTGAGTCGAATCGACAGGGGGGGATTGGCTACACCTTC.

The chain employs TRBV11-3 and TRBJ1-1, with 11 positions matching TRBD1. CDR3 length: 13 amino acids. J was trimmed by 8 bases and V by 5 bases; bases with no gene match: 4. Germline CDR1 is SGHNT and CDR2 is YENEEA. The CDR3: CASSLGTGGEAFF. Written as DNA, the CDR3 is TGTGCCAGCAGCCTCGGGACAGGGGGGGAAGCTTTCTTT.

The rearrangement joins TRBV27 to TRBJ2-1; D possibly uses TRBD1 or TRBD2 (5 bases each). Trimming removed 3 bases at V and 0 bases at J, with 12 bases between. The CDR3 runs to 16 residues. CDR1 and CDR2 from the germline V gene are MNHEY and SMNVEV (reference sequence). CDR3 loop: CASSFRGLSSYNEQFF. DNA for the CDR3: TGTGCCAGCAGTTTTCGGGGCCTGAGCTCCTACAATGAGCAGTTCTTC.

This chain uses TRBV27 with TRBJ1-2, with D tentatively TRBD1 (5 bases). The V gene's germline CDR1 is MNHEY and CDR2 SMNVEV (reference sequence). The CDR3 consists of 13 residues. The ends were cut back, 2 bases at V and 5 bases at J, with 9 bases in the middle. The CDR3 region has the DNA TGTGCCAGCAGTTTAAAAGGGGTATATGGCTACACCTTC. This encodes CASSLKGVYGYTF.

This clone was found a few times. This chain connects TRBV5-5 to TRBJ2-7; tentative D call: TRBD1 (5 bases). CDR3 length: 14 amino acids. With 3 bases removed from V and 0 bases from J, the gap between germline ends came to 10 bases. Germline V gene data show CDR1 as SGHKS and CDR2 as YYEKEE (reference sequence). This chain's CDR3 is CASSSTDVSYEQYF. The CDR3 DNA sequence: TGTGCCAGCAGCTCGACAGACGTCTCCTACGAGCAGTACTTC. The variable domain in full, completed from reference TRBV5-5 and TRBJ2-7, reads DAGVTQSPTHLIKTRGQQVTLRCSPISGHKSVSWYQQVLGQGPQFIFQYYEKEERGRGNFPDRFSARQFPNYSSELNVNALLLGDSALYLCASSSTDVSYEQYFGPGTRLTVT.

This clone has just a few counts. Germline and junction disagree at one end, which may indicate a read error. The rearrangement uses TRBV11-2 and TRBJ2-3, with D perhaps matching TRBD2 (6 bases). CDR1 is SGHAT, CDR2 FQNNGV, per germline. The CDR3 length is 15 residues. CDR3 loop: CASRLAVASTDTQYF. DNA for the CDR3: TGTGCCAGCAGGTTAGCGGTTGCTAGCACAGATACGCAGTATTTT.

This rearrangement joins TRBV7-9 to TRBJ2-3, with D unresolved. V was pared by 2 bases and J by 2 bases, with 8 bases between. In germline, CDR1 is SEHNR, CDR2 FQNEAQ (reference sequence). The CDR3 sequence is 14 residues long. DNA of the CDR3: TGTGCCAGCAGCTTACAAAAATCCACAGATACGCAGTATTTT. It yields the protein CASSLQKSTDTQYF.

This sequence joins TRBV9 and TRBJ1-1; D may be TRBD1 (5 bases). The germline V and J ends were trimmed by 0 bases and 4 bases, with 13 bases remaining between them. Germline V gene data show CDR1 as SGDLS and CDR2 as YYNGEE. This CDR3 spans 15 amino acids. This CDR3 reads CASSVDPGLGTEAFF. The CDR3 nucleotides are TGTGCCAGCAGCGTAGATCCGGGGCTGGGCACTGAAGCTTTCTTT.

Only one count was recorded for this clone. The V call is TRBV7-2, the J call TRBJ2-2; 9 bases are a match to TRBD1. Losses at the gene ends were 1 base for V and 3 bases for J; bases not matched to a gene: 3. Germline V gene data show CDR1 as SGHTA and CDR2 as FQGNSA. The CDR3 consists of 16 residues. CDR3 in DNA: TGTGCCAGCAGCTTAGGGACAGGGGCTTACACCGGGGAGCTGTTTTTT. It specifies CASSLGTGAYTGELFF.

The CDR3 loop is CASSSPTGNEQFF. The CDR3 coding sequence is TGCGCCAGCAGTTCCCCTACGGGCAATGAGCAGTTCTTC. The chain recombines TRBV10-2 with TRBJ2-1; D gene uncertain. The CDR3 spans 13 residues. Trimming cost V 5 bases and J 6 bases, with 11 bases left between them. Per germline, CDR1 WSHSY and CDR2 SAAADI.

The chain employs TRBV28 and TRBJ1-6; D gene uncertain. The CDR3 extends over 12 amino acids. Germline V CDR1 and CDR2: MDHEN, SYDVKM. V was trimmed by 6 bases and J by 9 bases, leaving 9 bases between them. The CDR3 DNA reads as TGTGCCAGCAGAACCGGGAGTTCACCCCTCCACTTT. Its translation is CASRTGSSPLHF.

V gene TRBV27 combines with J gene TRBJ1-2; a weak D match, TRBD1 (5 bases). CDR1 is MNHEY and CDR2 is SMNVEV in the germline V gene (reference sequence). The V end lost 6 bases, the J end lost 4 bases, and 15 bases lay between the germline ends. The CDR3 has 14 residues. The CDR3 reads CASRRGARPYGYTF. CDR3 sequence (DNA): TGTGCCAGCAGACGGGGCGCCAGACCCTATGGCTACACCTTC.

This chain uses TRBV7-2 with TRBJ2-7; 13 positions match TRBD2. CDR3 size: 15 residues. V shed 5 bases, J shed 5 bases, and the junction held 6 bases outside the gene matches. CDR1 and CDR2 (germline): SGHTA, FQGNSA. The CDR3 loop is CASSDSGLAGDEQYF. The CDR3 region has the DNA TGTGCCAGCAGCGACTCAGGACTAGCGGGAGACGAGCAGTACTTC.

V usage is TRBV4-2 and J usage is TRBJ2-5, with D unclear. The J call may be mistaken, given a closer DNA end match to TRBJ2-7. CDR1 and CDR2 from the germline V gene are LGHNA and YNFKEQ. The CDR3 covers 14 residues. This CDR3 is CASSLEGITYEQYF. The CDR3 DNA reads as TGTGCCAGCAGCTTGGAAGGCATCACCTACGAGCAGTACTTC.

This chain connects TRBV9 to TRBJ2-6; perhaps TRBD2 as D (6 bases). In germline, CDR1 is SGDLS, CDR2 YYNGEE. Trimming pared 3 bases from V and 4 bases from J, leaving 17 bases between. This CDR3 has 17 residues. CDR3 protein: CASSAQRAGSGANVLTF. Written as DNA, the CDR3 is TGTGCCAGCAGCGCCCAGAGGGCGGGGTCCGGGGCCAACGTCCTGACTTTC.